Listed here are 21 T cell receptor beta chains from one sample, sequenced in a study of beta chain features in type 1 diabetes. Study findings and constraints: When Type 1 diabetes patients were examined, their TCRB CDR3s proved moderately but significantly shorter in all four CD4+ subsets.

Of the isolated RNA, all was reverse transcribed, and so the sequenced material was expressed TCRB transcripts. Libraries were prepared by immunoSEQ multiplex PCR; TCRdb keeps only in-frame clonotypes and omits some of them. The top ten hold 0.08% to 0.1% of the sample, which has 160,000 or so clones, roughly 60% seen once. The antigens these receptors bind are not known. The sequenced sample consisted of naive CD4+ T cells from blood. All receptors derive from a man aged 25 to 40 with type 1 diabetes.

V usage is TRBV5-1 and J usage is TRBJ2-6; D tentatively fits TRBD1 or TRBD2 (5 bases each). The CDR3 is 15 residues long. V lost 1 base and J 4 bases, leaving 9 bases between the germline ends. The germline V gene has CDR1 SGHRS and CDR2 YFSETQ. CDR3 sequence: CASSLSGTGANVLTF. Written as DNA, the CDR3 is TGCGCCAGCAGCTTGTCAGGGACCGGGGCCAACGTCCTGACTTTC. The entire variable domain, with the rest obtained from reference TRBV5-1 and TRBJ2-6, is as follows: KAGVTQTPRYLIKTRGQQVTLSCSPISGHRSVSWYQQTPGQGLQFLFEYFSETQRNKGNFPGRFSGRQFSNSRSEMNVSTLELGDSALYLCASSLSGTGANVLTFGAGSRLTVL.

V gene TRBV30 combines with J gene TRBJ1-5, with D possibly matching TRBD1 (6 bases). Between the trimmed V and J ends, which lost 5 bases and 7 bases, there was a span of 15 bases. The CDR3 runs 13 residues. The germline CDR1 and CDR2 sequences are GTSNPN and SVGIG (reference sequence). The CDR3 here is CAWQQGRGQPQHF. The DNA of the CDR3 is TGTGCCTGGCAACAGGGTCGGGGCCAGCCCCAGCATTTT. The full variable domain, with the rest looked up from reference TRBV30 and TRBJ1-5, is SQTIHQWPATLVQPVGSPLSLECTVEGTSNPNLYWYRQAAGRGLQLLFYSVGIGQISSEVPQNLSASRPQDRQFILSSKKLLLSDSGFYLCAWQQGRGQPQHFGDGTRLSIL.

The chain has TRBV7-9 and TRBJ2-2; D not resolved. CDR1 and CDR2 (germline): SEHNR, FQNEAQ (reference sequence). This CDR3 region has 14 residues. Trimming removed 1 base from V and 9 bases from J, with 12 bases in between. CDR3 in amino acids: CASSLVLADRELFF. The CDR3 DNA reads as TGTGCCAGCAGCTTAGTCCTGGCAGACAGGGAGCTGTTTTTT. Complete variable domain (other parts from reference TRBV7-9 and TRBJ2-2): DTGVSQNPRHKITKRGQNVTFRCDPISEHNRLYWYRQTLGQGPEFLTYFQNEAQLEKSRLLSDRFSAERPKGSFSTLEIQRTEQGDSAMYLCASSLVLADRELFFGEGSRLTVL.

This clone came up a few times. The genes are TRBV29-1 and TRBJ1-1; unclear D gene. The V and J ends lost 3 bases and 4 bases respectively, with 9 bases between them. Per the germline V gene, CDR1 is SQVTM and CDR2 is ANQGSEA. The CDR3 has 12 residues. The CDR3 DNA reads TGCAGCGTTGAGAGGGAGGGCACTGAAGCTTTCTTT. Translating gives CSVEREGTEAFF.

CDR3 DNA sequence: TGTGCCAGCAGCGACGACAGGGGAGGGGAGACCCAGTACTTC. It encodes CASSDDRGGETQYF. This chain links TRBV9 with TRBJ2-5; D possibly corresponds to TRBD1 (8 bases). Trimming pared 3 bases from V and 5 bases from J, leaving 14 bases between. The CDR3 sequence is 14 residues long. Germline V gene sequence: CDR1 SGDLS, CDR2 YYNGEE.

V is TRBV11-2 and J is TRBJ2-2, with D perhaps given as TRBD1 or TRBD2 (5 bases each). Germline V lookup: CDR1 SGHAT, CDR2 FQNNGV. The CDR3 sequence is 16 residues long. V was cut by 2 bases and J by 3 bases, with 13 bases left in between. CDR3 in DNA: TGTGCCAGCAGCTTACGGTGGGGGACCCACACCGGGGAGCTGTTTTTT. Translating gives CASSLRWGTHTGELFF. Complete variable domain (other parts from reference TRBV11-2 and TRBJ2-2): EAGVAQSPRYKIIEKRQSVAFWCNPISGHATLYWYQQILGQGPKLLIQFQNNGVVDDSQLPKDRFSAERLKGVDSTLKIQPAKLEDSAVYLCASSLRWGTHTGELFFGEGSRLTVL.

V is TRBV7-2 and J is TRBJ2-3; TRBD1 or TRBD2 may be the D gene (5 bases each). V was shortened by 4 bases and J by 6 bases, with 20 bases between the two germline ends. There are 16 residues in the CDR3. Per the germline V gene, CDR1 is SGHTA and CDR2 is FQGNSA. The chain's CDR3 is CASSSGTSRPTDTQYF. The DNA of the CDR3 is TGTGCCAGCAGCTCGGGGACCAGCCGTCCTACGGATACGCAGTATTTT.

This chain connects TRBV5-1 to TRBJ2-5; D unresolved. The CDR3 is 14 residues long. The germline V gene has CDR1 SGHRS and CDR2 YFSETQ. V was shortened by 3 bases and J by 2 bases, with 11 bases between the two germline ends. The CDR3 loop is CASSSLPDQETQYF. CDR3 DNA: TGCGCCAGCAGCTCCCTCCCGGATCAAGAGACCCAGTACTTC.

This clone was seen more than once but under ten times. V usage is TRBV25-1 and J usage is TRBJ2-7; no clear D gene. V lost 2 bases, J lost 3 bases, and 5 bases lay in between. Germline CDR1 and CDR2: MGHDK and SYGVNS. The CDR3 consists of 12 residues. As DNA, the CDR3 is TGTGCCAGCAGTGAAGGGTACTACGAGCAGTACTTC. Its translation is CASSEGYYEQYF.

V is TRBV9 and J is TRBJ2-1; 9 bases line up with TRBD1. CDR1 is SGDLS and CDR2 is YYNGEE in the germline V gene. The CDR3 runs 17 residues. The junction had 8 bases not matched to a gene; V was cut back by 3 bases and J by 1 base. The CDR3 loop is CASSALGTGLSYNEQFF. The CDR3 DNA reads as TGTGCCAGCAGCGCATTGGGGACAGGGCTTTCCTACAATGAGCAGTTCTTC.

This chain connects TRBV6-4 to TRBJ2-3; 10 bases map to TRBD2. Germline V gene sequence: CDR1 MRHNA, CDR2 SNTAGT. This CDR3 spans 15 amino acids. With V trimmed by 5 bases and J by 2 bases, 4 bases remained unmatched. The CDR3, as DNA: TGTGCCAGCAGTTTAGGACTAGCGGCCACAGATACGCAGTATTTT. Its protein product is CASSLGLAATDTQYF.

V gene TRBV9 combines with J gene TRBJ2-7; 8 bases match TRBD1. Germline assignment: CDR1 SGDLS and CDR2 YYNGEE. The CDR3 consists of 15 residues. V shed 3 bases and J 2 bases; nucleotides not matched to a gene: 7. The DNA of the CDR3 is TGTGCCAGCAGCGCTGGGACAGGCTACGCCTACGAGCAGTACTTC. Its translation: CASSAGTGYAYEQYF.

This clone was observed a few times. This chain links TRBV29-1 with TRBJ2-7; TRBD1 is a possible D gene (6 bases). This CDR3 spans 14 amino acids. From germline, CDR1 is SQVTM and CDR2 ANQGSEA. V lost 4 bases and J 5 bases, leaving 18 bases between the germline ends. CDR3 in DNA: TGCAGCGTTGTTAAAACAGGGTTGGTTAACGAGCAGTACTTC. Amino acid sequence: CSVVKTGLVNEQYF.

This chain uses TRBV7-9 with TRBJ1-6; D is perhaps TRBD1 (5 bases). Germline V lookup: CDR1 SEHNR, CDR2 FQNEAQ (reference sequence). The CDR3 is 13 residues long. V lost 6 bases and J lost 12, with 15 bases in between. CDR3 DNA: TGTGCCAGCAGGCTGGGGGATAGCGGACCCCTCCACTTT. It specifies CASRLGDSGPLHF.

CDR3: CSVVVGGLNIQYF. The DNA for the CDR3 is TGCAGCGTTGTCGTGGGGGGCTTGAACATTCAGTACTTC. The V call is TRBV29-1, the J call TRBJ2-4; D is tentatively TRBD1 or TRBD2 (6 bases each). The CDR3 sequence is 13 residues long. V gave up 4 bases and J gave up 7 bases, with 14 bases separating them. In germline, CDR1 is SQVTM, CDR2 ANQGSEA.

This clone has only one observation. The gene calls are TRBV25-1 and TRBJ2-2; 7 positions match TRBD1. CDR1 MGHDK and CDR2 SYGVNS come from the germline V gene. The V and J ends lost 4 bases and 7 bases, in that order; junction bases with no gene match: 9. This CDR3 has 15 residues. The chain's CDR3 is CASSGLQGRGGELFF. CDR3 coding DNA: TGTGCCAGCAGTGGCCTACAGGGGCGAGGCGGGGAGCTGTTTTTT. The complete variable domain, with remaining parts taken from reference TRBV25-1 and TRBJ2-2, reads EADIYQTPRYLVIGTGKKITLECSQTMGHDKMYWYQQDPGMELHLIHYSYGVNSTEKGDLSSESTVSRIRTEHFPLTLESARPSHTSQYLCASSGLQGRGGELFFGEGSRLTVL.

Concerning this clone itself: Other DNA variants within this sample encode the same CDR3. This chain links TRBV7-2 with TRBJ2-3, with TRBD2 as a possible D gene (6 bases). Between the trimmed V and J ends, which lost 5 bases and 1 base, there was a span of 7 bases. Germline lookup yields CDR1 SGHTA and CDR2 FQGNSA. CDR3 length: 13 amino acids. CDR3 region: CASSPGGTDTQYF. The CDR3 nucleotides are TGTGCCAGCAGCCCGGGGGGCACAGATACGCAGTATTTT.

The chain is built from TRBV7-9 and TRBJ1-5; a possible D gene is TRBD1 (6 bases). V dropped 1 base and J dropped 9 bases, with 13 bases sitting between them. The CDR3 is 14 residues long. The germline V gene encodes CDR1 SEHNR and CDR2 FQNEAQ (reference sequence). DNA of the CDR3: TGTGCCAGCAGCTTAGGGACAGTACTTTGGCCCCAGCATTTT. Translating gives CASSLGTVLWPQHF.

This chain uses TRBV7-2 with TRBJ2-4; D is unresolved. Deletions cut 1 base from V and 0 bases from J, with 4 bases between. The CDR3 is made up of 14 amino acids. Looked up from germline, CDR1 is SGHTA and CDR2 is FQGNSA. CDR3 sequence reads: CASSLDIAKNIQYF. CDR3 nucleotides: TGTGCCAGCAGCTTAGACATAGCCAAAAACATTCAGTACTTC. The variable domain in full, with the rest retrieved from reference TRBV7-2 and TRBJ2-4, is GAGVSQSPSNKVTEKGKDVELRCDPISGHTALYWYRQSLGQGLEFLIYFQGNSAPDKSGLPSDRFSAERTGGSVSTLTIQRTQQEDSAVYLCASSLDIAKNIQYFGAGTRLSVL.

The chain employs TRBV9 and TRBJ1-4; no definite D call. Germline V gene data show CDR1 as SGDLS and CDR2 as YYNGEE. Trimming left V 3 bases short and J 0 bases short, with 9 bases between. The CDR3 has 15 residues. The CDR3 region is CASSAQRSTNEKLFF. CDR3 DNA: TGTGCCAGCAGCGCCCAAAGGTCAACTAATGAAAAACTGTTTTTT.

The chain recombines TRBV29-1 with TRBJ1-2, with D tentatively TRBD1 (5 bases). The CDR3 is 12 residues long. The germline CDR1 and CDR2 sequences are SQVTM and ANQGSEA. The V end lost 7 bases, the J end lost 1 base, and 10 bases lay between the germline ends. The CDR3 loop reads CSGGLLNYGYTF. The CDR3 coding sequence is TGCAGCGGGGGACTCCTTAACTATGGCTACACCTTC. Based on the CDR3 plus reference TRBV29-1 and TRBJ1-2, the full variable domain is SAVISQKPSRDICQRGTSLTIQCQVDSQVTMMFWYRQQPGQSLTLIATANQGSEATYESGFVIDKFPISRPNLTFSTLTVSNMSPEDSSIYLCSGGLLNYGYTFGSGTRLTVV.